This T cell receptor (beta chain) was identified during a study of cytomegalovirus exposure and HLA in healthy donors. In the study overall: Findings of an earlier analysis included about 120 million unique TCR beta sequences from 200 million or so T cells.

General study points: Available immune exposure information covered CMV serostatus only.

The PCR made use of 60 Vbeta and 13 Jbeta primers. Sequenced by immunoSEQ multiplex PCR; TCRdb stores in-frame clones only, minus some. This repertoire shows 75,000 to 100,000 clones, roughly two thirds found once; its top ten account for roughly 3.5%. This CDR3 contains 13 residues. CDR1 MNHEY and CDR2 SVGAGI come from the germline V gene. V lost 5 bases, J lost 4 bases, and 9 bases lay in between. Of note for this clone: The antigen remains undetermined.

Sequenced: PBMCs. The clonotype comes from a man aged 35-49 years in good health and CMV-seronegative. The genes are TRBV6-5 and TRBJ1-3; a weak D match, TRBD1 (5 bases). The CDR3 spells CASSRGDGNTIYF. The CDR3 bases are TGTGCCAGCAGTAGGGGCGACGGAAACACCATATATTTT.